This T cell receptor beta chain was captured by sequencing in a study of T cells in Graves' hyperthyroidism and ophthalmopathy (dated by TCRdb to about 2019). About the full investigation: Peripheral blood samples were taken at the time of initial diagnosis, prior to any treatment. Whether ophthalmopathy could be predicted prospectively was tested in an independent validation cohort made up of roughly 19 hyperthyroidism patients plus 17 patients who later progressed to ophthalmopathy. A discovery cohort of about 95 patients, roughly 43 with Graves' ophthalmopathy and approximately 55 with stable Graves' hyperthyroidism, was used to find distinguishing TCR V-J signatures. In six Graves' hyperthyroidism patients, the study also compared T-cell repertoires from thyroid tissue with T-cell repertoires from blood. After sampling, hyperthyroidism patients received methimazole starting at 30 mg daily, and ophthalmopathy patients received high-dose intravenous methylprednisolone. For training and testing, the 100 patients in the discovery cohort were randomly divided in a 7:3 ratio. The paper reports TCR Vbeta CDR3 sequencing of some 140 peripheral blood samples: 43 ophthalmopathy, under 80 hyperthyroidism and around 17 progressor patients.

General conclusions and limits of the study: Most expanded thyroid clonotypes (frequency above 0.001) were also detected in blood, suggesting blood repertoires may reflect thyroid immune responses. In validation, the model predicted progression to ophthalmopathy with over 60% sensitivity and about 73% specificity, a median of about 6.7 months before onset. Sample size was not statistically predetermined, and investigators were not blinded to group allocation. Ophthalmopathy was separated from stable hyperthyroidism by a 13 V-J signature model, with approximately 85% sensitivity and 81% to 82% specificity obtained in cross-validation and 80%/75% obtained in testing.

The TCR beta CDR3 regions were amplified from RNA transcripts. The TCR CDR3 was subjected to a first round of RT-PCR using the HTBI primer set and the Qiagen OneStep RT-PCR kit. A second multiplex PCR round built the libraries, followed by size selection and purification. The libraries were sequenced on an Illumina HiSeq2000 using paired-end 100 bp reads. The study's own analysis went as follows. SOAPnuke was used to process the raw data, throwing out any read that contained adapters or uncalled bases, had a mean Phred below 15, or lacked an exact constant-primer or identifier match. High-quality paired reads were merged with COPE v1.2.5, and unique nucleotide sequences were defined as clonotypes. MiTCR v1.1 was used to align clonotypes to the IMGT TRBV, TRBD and TRBJ reference segments. Only V-J combinations with frequency above 0.0001, covering approximately 99% of repertoires, were analysed. A TCS score was defined as the ratio between F50 (clonal expansion) and ExV (chaos), using BLOSUM62-based TCRdist between CDR3 peptides within each V-J. Welch's t-statistics and random forest reduced fewer than 550 V-J features to about 13, which were used in a naive Bayes classifier (R e1071). The public reads were quality trimmed at Q25 with fastp and then assembled into clones with MiXCR by TCRdb, keeping productive beta chains. CDR3 protein sequences are deduplicated, and each keeps its most common genes and DNA. The V and J calls and clone size are TCRdb's, not the authors'. The table for this sample lists some 740,000 distinct CDR3 sequences; about 15% of them were counted only once. Roughly 10% of the sample lies in the top ten.

Via the germline V gene (reference sequence), CDR1 is SEHNR and CDR2 FQNEAQ. The CDR3 sequence holds 14 residues, the cysteine and phenylalanine included. This entry keeps only the CDR3 DNA: 42 bases, framed from base 1. The germline ends are 9 bases apart after V is trimmed by 6 bases and J by 0 bases. This clonotype was counted many times. It has no known antigen specificity. There are no base qualities to consult, and no much larger clone falls within one base. Stable Graves' hyperthyroidism was defined as no progression to ophthalmopathy during 18 months of follow-up. The hyperthyroidism patients were between 18 and 65 years old and newly diagnosed, with a disease duration of less than 2 months. Any patient with an uncontrolled infection, another autoimmune disease, pregnancy or lactation was excluded. Diagnoses were based on clinical symptoms, serum thyroxine and TRAb, thyroid ultrasound and orbital computed tomography. Ficoll-Paque density gradient centrifugation was used to isolate PBMCs from about 10 ml of fresh peripheral blood. Trizol reagent was used to extract total RNA, and RNA quality was then checked on an Agilent 2100 Bioanalyzer.

The clonotype comes from a woman aged 18-30 years with Graves' hyperthyroidism. The sample was blood. The chain uses TRBV7-9 and TRBJ2-1, with an unclear D gene assignment. The DNA reads as follows: TGTGCCAGCAGAAGTCAGAGCTCCTACAATGAGCAGTTCTTC. Its protein product is CASRSQSSYNEQFF.